Below are 25 T cell receptor beta chains sequenced from a single sample in a study of tumor-infiltrating lymphocytes in oesophageal squamous cell carcinoma. TCRdb itself ran the PCR reads through MiXCR, one entry per CDR3 protein. The sample lists 10,000 to 15,000 distinct CDR3 sequences; roughly half were seen once. The sample taken for sequencing was normal esophageal tissue next to the tumor. These receptor sequences come from a male donor with esophageal squamous cell carcinoma.

This clonotype was seen many times. The rearrangement uses TRBV27 and TRBJ2-1; 10 bases line up with TRBD1. Germline V lookup: CDR1 MNHEY, CDR2 SMNVEV (reference sequence). There are 14 residues in the CDR3. J was trimmed by 7 bases and V by 6 bases; bases with no gene match: 6. The CDR3 nucleotides read TGTGCCAGCAGAAGTGGGACAGGGGTGAATGAGCAGTTCTTC. Its protein is CASRSGTGVNEQFF.

By its share, this clonotype is large. V gene TRBV7-2 combines with J gene TRBJ1-1, with 8 bases fitting TRBD1. Unmatched junction bases numbered 9, after V lost 5 bases and J lost 1 base. Per germline, CDR1 SGHTA and CDR2 FQGNSA. The CDR3 consists of 16 residues. CDR3 DNA sequence: TGTGCCAGCAGCCCAGGGACAGGCCTGGGGAACACTGAAGCTTTCTTT. Translated, it gives CASSPGTGLGNTEAFF.

This clonotype was found a few times. The genes are TRBV2 and TRBJ1-2, with 10 positions matching TRBD1. The ends lost 6 bases at V and 5 bases at J; junction bases unmatched: 9. Germline lookup yields CDR1 SNHLY and CDR2 FYNNEI. This CDR3 has 15 amino acids. The CDR3 is CASRAPGQGYYGYTF. Written as DNA, the CDR3 is TGTGCCAGCAGAGCTCCGGGACAGGGGTATTATGGCTACACCTTC.

The CDR3 protein is CASSATGTASEKLFF. Written as DNA, the CDR3 is TGTGCCAGCAGTGCGACCGGGACGGCCAGCGAAAAACTGTTTTTT. V is TRBV12-3 or TRBV12-4 and J is TRBJ1-4, with D possibly being TRBD1 (5 bases). CDR3 length: 15 amino acids. Trimming took 5 bases from V and 8 from J, leaving 18 bases between them.

This clonotype has only a few counts. The chain recombines TRBV10-3 with TRBJ2-1, with D tentatively TRBD2 (5 bases). The CDR3 covers 12 residues. V gave up 6 bases and J gave up 5 bases, with 8 bases separating them. Germline loops: CDR1 ENHRY, CDR2 SYGVKD. CDR3: CAIRTGNNEQFF. Here the CDR3 DNA reads TGTGCCATCAGGACGGGGAACAATGAGCAGTTCTTC.

This clonotype was seen ten or more times. The J gene is TRBJ2-1, the V gene TRBV19; TRBD2 is a possible D gene (5 bases). The CDR3 consists of 14 residues. The ends were cut back, 5 bases at V and 8 bases at J, with 16 bases in the middle. CDR1 and CDR2 from the germline V gene are LNHDA and SQIVND (reference sequence). The CDR3 loop is CASSQEAEHDEQFF. DNA of the CDR3: TGTGCCAGTAGTCAGGAGGCGGAGCACGATGAGCAGTTCTTC.

With regard to this clonotype: The missing conserved phenylalanine or tryptophan at the end of this CDR3 makes a read error likely. No DNA is shown, since the ends of the CDR3 on it are uncertain; the CDR3 is the one TCRdb lists. This chain joins TRBV11-1 and TRBJ2-1; TRBD1, the table's D call, lacks a check against the DNA. A total of 17 residues make up the CDR3, ends included. CDR1 is SGHAT, CDR2 FQDESV, per germline (reference sequence). The CDR3 sequence is CASSFRRGSQETQYFGA.

This clonotype was observed at least ten times. This rearrangement joins TRBV5-5 to TRBJ2-7; weak D call: TRBD1 (6 bases). The germline gives CDR1 SGHKS, CDR2 YYEKEE (reference sequence). The CDR3 contains 12 residues. Trimming took off 3 bases at V and 4 bases at J, with 8 bases between the two ends. CDR3 protein: CASSSQGYEQYF. Written as DNA, the CDR3 is TGTGCCAGCAGCTCTCAGGGGTACGAGCAGTACTTC.

The chain uses TRBV7-9 and TRBJ2-1, with a possible D match to TRBD2 (5 bases). The CDR3 consists of 14 residues. Germline V CDR1 and CDR2: SEHNR, FQNEAQ (reference sequence). Trimming removed 7 bases at V and 3 bases at J, with 13 bases between. The chain's CDR3 is CASTMGGFYNEQFF. For the CDR3, the DNA is TGTGCCAGCACAATGGGCGGGTTCTACAATGAGCAGTTCTTC.

The chain carries TRBV28 and TRBJ2-4; possible D gene TRBD2, 5 bases. The J call may be in error: the DNA end matches TRBJ2-7 better. Germline V gene lookup returns CDR1 MDHEN and CDR2 SYDVKM. The CDR3 runs 15 residues. CDR3 in amino acids: CASSFLRAGTYEQYF. DNA of the CDR3: TGTGCCAGCAGTTTTCTGAGGGCTGGAACCTACGAGCAGTACTTC.

This clonotype was detected only once. The CDR3 DNA reads as TGTGCCAGCAGCTTAGCGGCGGGAACCCACGAGCAGTACTTC. Translation gives CASSLAAGTHEQYF. The V gene is TRBV7-9, the J gene TRBJ2-5; TRBD2 might be the D (6 bases). Near its end, the DNA agrees better with TRBJ2-7, so the J call may be wrong. The CDR3 extends over 14 amino acids. Germline V gene sequence: CDR1 SEHNR, CDR2 FQNEAQ (reference sequence).

Worth noting for this clonotype: One end of the junction is discordant with germline, which a read error may explain. The J gene is TRBJ2-5, the V gene TRBV7-6; 8 bases match TRBD1. The J call could be wrong; TRBJ2-7 is a better fit for the DNA end. The CDR3 sequence is 13 residues long. Germline V gene data show CDR1 as SGHVS and CDR2 as FNYEAQ. CDR3: CASSSDRGGEQYF. In DNA, the CDR3 is TGTGCTAGCAGCAGCGACAGGGGTGGCGAGCAGTACTTC.

About this clonotype: Because it lacks the conserved phenylalanine or tryptophan at the end, this CDR3 is likely a read error. The DNA is left out, because the CDR3 cannot be placed on it with certainty; the CDR3 is given as TCRdb lists it. The chain carries TRBV7-3 and TRBJ1-6. Inclusive of both ends, the CDR3 amounts to 17 amino acids. The germline gives CDR1 SGHTA, CDR2 FQGTGA. This chain's CDR3 is CASSLIAGSYNEQFFGP.

V and J are TRBV19 and TRBJ2-3; 8 nucleotides align to TRBD1. This CDR3 is built from 16 residues. CDR1 is LNHDA and CDR2 is SQIVND in the germline V gene (reference sequence). V shed 6 bases, J shed 0 bases, and the junction held 8 bases outside the gene matches. CDR3 residues: CASRGQAAPSTDTQYF. The DNA for the CDR3 is TGTGCCAGTAGGGGACAGGCAGCCCCTAGCACAGATACGCAGTATTTT.

This clonotype has a single count. J is TRBJ1-4 and V is TRBV12-3 or TRBV12-4; no clear D. V lost 0 bases and J lost 8, with 10 bases in between. This CDR3 has 14 amino acids. The CDR3 DNA reads TGTGCCAGCAGTTTAGCTGTGCGGAGGGAAAAACTGTTTTTT. It specifies CASSLAVRREKLFF.

This clonotype rates as large. The V gene is TRBV7-8, the J gene TRBJ2-7; D might be TRBD1 (6 bases). In germline, CDR1 is SGHVS, CDR2 FQNEAQ. V lost 3 bases and J 0 bases, leaving 9 bases between the germline ends. This CDR3 is built from 14 residues. The CDR3 loop reads CASSFDRNSYEQYF. The CDR3 nucleotides are TGTGCCAGCAGCTTCGACAGGAACTCCTACGAGCAGTACTTC.

This clonotype was seen a handful of times. As the CDR3 is not closed by the conserved phenylalanine or tryptophan, this likely results from a read error. The DNA is left out, because the CDR3 cannot be placed on it with certainty; the CDR3 is given as TCRdb lists it. The V and J genes are TRBV7-6 and TRBJ2-1; the table assigns TRBD2, which was not confirmed against the DNA. The CDR3 is 17 residues long, counting both termini. Germline V gene data show CDR1 as SGHVS and CDR2 as FNYEAQ. The CDR3 spells CASSLAPQVANGYTFGS.

By sample fraction, this clonotype is large. The rearrangement joins TRBV7-8 to TRBJ2-5; 9 bases line up with TRBD1. The ends lost 4 bases at V and 5 bases at J; junction bases unmatched: 5. The CDR3 has 14 amino acids. Germline assignment: CDR1 SGHVS and CDR2 FQNEAQ. The CDR3 DNA reads TGTGCCAGCAGCTCCCGGACAGGGGCGGAGACCCAGTACTTC. Its translation is CASSSRTGAETQYF.

This clonotype appeared many times. The chain has TRBV6-2 or TRBV6-3 and TRBJ2-1; D uncertain. The CDR3 has 13 residues. V was trimmed by 0 bases and J by 8 bases, leaving 8 bases between them. Germline V gives CDR1 MNHEY, CDR2 SVGEGT. The CDR3 is CASSYSPNYEQFF. In DNA, the CDR3 is TGTGCCAGCAGTTACTCGCCCAATTATGAGCAGTTCTTC.

Ten or more counts support this clonotype. The chain's CDR3 is CASSKGGSNQPQHF. The CDR3 region has the DNA TGTGCCAGCAGTAAGGGGGGGAGCAATCAGCCCCAGCATTTT. The J gene is TRBJ1-5, the V gene TRBV27; perhaps TRBD1 as D (6 bases). Germline V lookup: CDR1 MNHEY, CDR2 SMNVEV (reference sequence). The CDR3 loop spans 14 amino acids. Trimming removed 5 bases at V and 1 base at J, with 9 bases between.

There are a few counts of this clonotype. V is TRBV12-3 or TRBV12-4 and J is TRBJ1-1; D remains ambiguous. This CDR3 is 13 amino acids long. V lost 8 bases to trimming and J lost 6 bases, with 16 bases between them. The chain's CDR3 is CASGVEFYPEAFF. The CDR3 DNA reads as TGTGCCAGCGGCGTTGAGTTTTACCCTGAAGCTTTCTTT.

About this clonotype itself: At one of its ends the junction is not consistent with the germline gene, which may arise from a read error. The chain links TRBV7-9 to TRBJ2-7; tentative D call: TRBD1 (6 bases). CDR1 is SEHNR, CDR2 FQNEAQ, per germline (reference sequence). CDR3 length equals 15 residues. The CDR3 reads CASSSWGHRGSPLHF. In DNA, the CDR3 is TGTGCCAGCAGCTCCTGGGGGCACCGGGGTTCACCCCTCCACTTC.

This clonotype was counted many times. This sequence joins TRBV5-8 and TRBJ2-5; perhaps TRBD1 as D (6 bases). Deletions cut 9 bases from V and 4 bases from J, with 16 bases between. The germline V gene has CDR1 SGHTS and CDR2 YDEGEE. The CDR3 is made up of 13 amino acids. The chain's CDR3 is CATAQGPGETQYF. The CDR3 DNA follows: TGTGCCACCGCACAGGGTCCAGGAGAGACCCAGTACTTC.

There are a few counts of this clonotype. V is TRBV7-9 and J is TRBJ1-6; D unresolved. TRBJ2-6 matches the DNA end more closely, so the J call is doubtful. Germline V gene sequence: CDR1 SEHNR, CDR2 FQNEAQ (reference sequence). The CDR3 runs 13 residues. The DNA of the CDR3 is TGTGCCAGCAGCCCCCAGGAGGCCAACGTCCTGACTTTC. Protein sequence: CASSPQEANVLTF.

Sample share makes this clonotype medium-sized (0.01 to 0.1%). The chain combines TRBV6-1 with TRBJ2-5, with no clear D. V lost 2 bases to trimming and J lost 2 bases, with 6 bases between them. The germline CDR1 and CDR2 sequences are MNHNS and SASEGT. The CDR3 extends over 13 amino acids. In nucleotides, the CDR3 is TGTGCCAGCAGTGAATTCGAGCAAGAGACCCAGTACTTC. Its protein product is CASSEFEQETQYF.